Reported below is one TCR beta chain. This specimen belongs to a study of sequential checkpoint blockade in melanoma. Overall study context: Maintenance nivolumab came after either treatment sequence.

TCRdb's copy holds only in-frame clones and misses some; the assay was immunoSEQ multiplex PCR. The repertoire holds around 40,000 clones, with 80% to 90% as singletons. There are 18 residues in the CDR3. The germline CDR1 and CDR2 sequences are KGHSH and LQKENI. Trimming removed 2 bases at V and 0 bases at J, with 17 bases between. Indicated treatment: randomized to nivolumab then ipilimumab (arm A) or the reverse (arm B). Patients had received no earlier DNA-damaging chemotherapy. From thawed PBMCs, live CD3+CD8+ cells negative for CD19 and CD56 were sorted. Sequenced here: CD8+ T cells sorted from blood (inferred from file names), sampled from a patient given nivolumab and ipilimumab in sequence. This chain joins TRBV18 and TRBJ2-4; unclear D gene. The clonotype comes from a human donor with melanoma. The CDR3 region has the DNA TGTGCCAGCTCACCAGCCGTGCCAGAGACTCTAGCCAAAAACATTCAGTACTTC. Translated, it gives CASSPAVPETLAKNIQYF.